This T cell receptor (beta chain) was sequenced during a study of cytomegalovirus exposure and HLA in healthy donors. The germline V gene has CDR1 MDHEN and CDR2 SYDVKM. The CDR3 totals 16 residues. V gave up 8 bases and J gave up 2 bases; unmatched junction bases: 7. PCR primers comprised 60 Vbeta and 13 Jbeta primers. The method was immunoSEQ multiplex PCR; TCRdb's version includes in-frame clones alone and lacks a portion of them. The sample consists of about 130,000 clones, more than 65% of them appearing once. The chain couples TRBV28 to TRBJ2-1; 12 bases align to TRBD1. The sequencing input was PBMCs. The receptor's source is a woman between 40 and 55 years old in good health and CMV-seropositive. This CDR3 is CASGTGGLGAYNEQFF. CDR3 in DNA: TGTGCCAGCGGGACAGGGGGCTTGGGGGCCTACAATGAGCAGTTCTTC.